The sequence of this T cell receptor (beta chain) was determined in a study of T-cell reconstitution after alpha-beta-depleted transplantation in children. V was trimmed by 5 bases and J by 1 base, leaving 12 bases between them. Germline CDR1 and CDR2: SGHTA and FQGNSA. The CDR3 extends over 14 amino acids. Regarding the study as a whole: Some patients' high day-60 TCRbeta diversity was traced to surviving recipient T cells and thymic progenitors. The authors attributed T-cell counts and diversity one year after transplant mostly to newly produced T cells. Several hundred expanded graft clones reportedly were the source of alpha-beta T cells about two months after transplant.

Construction of the TCRbeta library involved unique molecular identifiers. One entry per CDR3 protein results from TCRdb running MiXCR on the PCR reads. The table shows around 420,000 distinct CDR3 sequences, with 15% to 20% occurring only once. This clonotype was observed a handful of times. Its antigen is currently unknown. The material was PBMCs, mostly from graft donor cells, obtained 360 days after TCRalphabeta/CD19-depleted stem cell transplant. V usage is TRBV7-2 and J usage is TRBJ2-7; possible D gene TRBD2, 5 bases. This TCR was recovered from a boy less than two years old who had a stem cell transplant for Wiskott-Aldrich syndrome, so the T cells may come from the graft donor. CDR3 region: CASSPKDLSYEQYF. The CDR3 DNA reads TGTGCCAGCAGCCCGAAGGACTTGTCCTACGAGCAGTACTTC.